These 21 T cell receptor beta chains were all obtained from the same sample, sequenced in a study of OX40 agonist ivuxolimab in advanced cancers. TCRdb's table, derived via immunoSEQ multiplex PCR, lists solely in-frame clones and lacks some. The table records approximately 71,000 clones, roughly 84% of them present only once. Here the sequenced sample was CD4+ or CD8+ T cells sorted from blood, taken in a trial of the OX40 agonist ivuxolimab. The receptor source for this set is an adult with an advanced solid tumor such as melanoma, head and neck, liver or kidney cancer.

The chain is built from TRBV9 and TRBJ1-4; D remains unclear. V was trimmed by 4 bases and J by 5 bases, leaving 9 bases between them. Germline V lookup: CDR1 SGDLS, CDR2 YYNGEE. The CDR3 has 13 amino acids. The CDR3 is CASSPSVNEKLFF. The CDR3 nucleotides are TGTGCCAGCAGCCCTTCTGTGAATGAAAAACTGTTTTTT.

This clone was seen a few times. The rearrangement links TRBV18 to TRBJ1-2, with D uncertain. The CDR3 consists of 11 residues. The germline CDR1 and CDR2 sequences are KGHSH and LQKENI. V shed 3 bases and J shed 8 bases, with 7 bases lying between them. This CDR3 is CASSPQRGYTF. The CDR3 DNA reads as TGTGCCAGCTCACCCCAGCGAGGCTACACCTTC.

CDR3 residues: CASSQGFGESYEQYF. The DNA of the CDR3 is TGTGCCAGCAGCCAAGGGTTTGGGGAGTCCTACGAGCAGTACTTC. The chain recombines TRBV4-2 with TRBJ2-7; weak D call: TRBD2 (5 bases). Germline CDR1 is LGHNA and CDR2 is YNFKEQ. CDR3 size: 15 residues. The V gene lost 1 base and the J gene lost 1 base, with 11 bases spanning the gap.

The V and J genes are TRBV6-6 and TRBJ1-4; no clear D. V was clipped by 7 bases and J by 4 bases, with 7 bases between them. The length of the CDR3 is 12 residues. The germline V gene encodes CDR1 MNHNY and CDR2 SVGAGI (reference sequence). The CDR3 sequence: CASKQLNEKLFF. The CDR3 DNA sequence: TGTGCCAGCAAACAGCTTAATGAAAAACTGTTTTTT.

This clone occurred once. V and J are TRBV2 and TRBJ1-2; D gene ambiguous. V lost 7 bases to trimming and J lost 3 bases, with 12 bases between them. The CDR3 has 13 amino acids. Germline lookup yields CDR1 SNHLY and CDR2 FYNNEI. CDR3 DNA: TGTGCCAGCACCGAGAGGGCGCACTATGGCTACACCTTC. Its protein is CASTERAHYGYTF.

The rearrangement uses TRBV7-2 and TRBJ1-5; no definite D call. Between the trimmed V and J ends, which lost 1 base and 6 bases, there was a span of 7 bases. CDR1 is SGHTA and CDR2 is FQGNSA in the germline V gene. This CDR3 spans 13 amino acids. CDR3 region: CASSLGTSQPQHF. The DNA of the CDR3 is TGTGCCAGCAGCTTAGGTACAAGTCAGCCCCAGCATTTT.

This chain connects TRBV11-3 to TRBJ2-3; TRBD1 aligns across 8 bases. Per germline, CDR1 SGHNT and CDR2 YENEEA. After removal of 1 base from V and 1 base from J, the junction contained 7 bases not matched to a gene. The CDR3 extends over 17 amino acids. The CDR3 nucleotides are TGTGCCAGCAGCTTAGGGGGACAGGCCTCGGGCACAGATACGCAGTATTTT. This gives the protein CASSLGGQASGTDTQYF. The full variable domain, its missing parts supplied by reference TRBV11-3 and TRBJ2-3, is EAGVVQSPRYKIIEKKQPVAFWCNPISGHNTLYWYLQNLGQGPELLIRYENEEAVDDSQLPKDRFSAERLKGVDSTLKIQPAELGDSAVYLCASSLGGQASGTDTQYFGPGTRLTVL.

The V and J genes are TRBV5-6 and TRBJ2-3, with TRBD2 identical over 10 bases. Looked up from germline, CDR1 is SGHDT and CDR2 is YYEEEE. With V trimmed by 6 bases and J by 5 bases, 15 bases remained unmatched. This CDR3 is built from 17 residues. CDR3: CASISGPQRGGGDTQYF. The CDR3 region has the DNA TGTGCCAGCATTAGCGGACCCCAGCGGGGGGGCGGAGATACGCAGTATTTT.

CDR3 amino acids: CASSPRGAGANVLTF. The CDR3 DNA follows: TGTGCCAGCTCACCACGCGGGGCTGGGGCCAACGTCCTGACTTTC. The chain combines TRBV18 with TRBJ2-6, with D perhaps matching TRBD2 (6 bases). Germline CDR1 is KGHSH and CDR2 is LQKENI. The V and J ends lost 1 base and 2 bases respectively, with 6 bases between them. The CDR3 sequence is 15 residues long. Combining the CDR3 with reference TRBV18 and TRBJ2-6 gives the whole variable domain NAGVMQNPRHLVRRRGQEARLRCSPMKGHSHVYWYRQLPEEGLKFMVYLQKENIIDESGMPKERFSAEFPKEGPSILRIQQVVRGDSAAYFCASSPRGAGANVLTFGAGSRLTVL.

The CDR3 DNA follows: TGTGCCTGGAGTAGTGACGATACCGGGGAGCTGTTTTTT. Translated: CAWSSDDTGELFF. V and J are TRBV30 and TRBJ2-2; unclear D gene. Germline V gene lookup returns CDR1 GTSNPN and CDR2 SVGIG (reference sequence). The CDR3 extends over 13 amino acids. V dropped 2 bases and J dropped 5 bases, with 9 bases sitting between them.

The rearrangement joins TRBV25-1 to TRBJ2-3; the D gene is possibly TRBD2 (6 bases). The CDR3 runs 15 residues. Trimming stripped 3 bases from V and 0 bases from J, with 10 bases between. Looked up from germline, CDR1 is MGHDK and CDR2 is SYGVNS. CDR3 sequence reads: CASSERGLSTDTQYF. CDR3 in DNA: TGTGCCAGCAGTGAGCGGGGATTGAGCACAGATACGCAGTATTTT. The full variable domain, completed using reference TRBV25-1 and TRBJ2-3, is EADIYQTPRYLVIGTGKKITLECSQTMGHDKMYWYQQDPGMELHLIHYSYGVNSTEKGDLSSESTVSRIRTEHFPLTLESARPSHTSQYLCASSERGLSTDTQYFGPGTRLTVL.

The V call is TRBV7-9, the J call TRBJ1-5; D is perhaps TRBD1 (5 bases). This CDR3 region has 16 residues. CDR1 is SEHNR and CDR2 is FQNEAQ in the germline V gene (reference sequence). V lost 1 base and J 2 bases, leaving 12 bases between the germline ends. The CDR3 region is CASSLGGGAGNQPQHF. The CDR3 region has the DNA TGTGCCAGCAGCTTAGGGGGCGGGGCGGGCAATCAGCCCCAGCATTTT.

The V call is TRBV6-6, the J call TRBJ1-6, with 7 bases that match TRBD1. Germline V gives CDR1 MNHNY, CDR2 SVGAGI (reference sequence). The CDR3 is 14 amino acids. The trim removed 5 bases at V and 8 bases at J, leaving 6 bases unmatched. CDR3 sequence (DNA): TGTGCCAGCAGTCCCTTAGGGGGCGATTCACCCCTCCACTTT. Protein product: CASSPLGGDSPLHF.

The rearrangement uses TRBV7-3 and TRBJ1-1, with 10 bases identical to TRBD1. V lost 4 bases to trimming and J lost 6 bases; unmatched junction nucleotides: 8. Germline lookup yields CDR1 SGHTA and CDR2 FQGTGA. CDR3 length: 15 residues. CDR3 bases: TGTGCCAGCAGCTCCTACGGGACAGGGGCCCCTGAAGCTTTCTTT. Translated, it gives CASSSYGTGAPEAFF.

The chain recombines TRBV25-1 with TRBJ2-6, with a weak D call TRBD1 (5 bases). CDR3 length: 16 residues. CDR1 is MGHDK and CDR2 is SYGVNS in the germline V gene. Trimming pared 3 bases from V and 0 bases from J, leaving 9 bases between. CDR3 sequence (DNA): TGTGCCAGCAGTGACAGGACACACTCTGGGGCCAACGTCCTGACTTTC. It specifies CASSDRTHSGANVLTF.

The CDR3 loop reads CASSFRGRGELFF. For the CDR3, the DNA is TGTGCCAGCAGCTTCCGGGGTAGAGGGGAGCTGTTTTTT. The chain joins TRBV7-3 to TRBJ2-2, with D perhaps TRBD2 (5 bases). CDR1 is SGHTA, CDR2 FQGTGA, per germline. V gave up 3 bases and J gave up 8 bases, with 10 bases separating them. The CDR3 loop spans 13 amino acids.

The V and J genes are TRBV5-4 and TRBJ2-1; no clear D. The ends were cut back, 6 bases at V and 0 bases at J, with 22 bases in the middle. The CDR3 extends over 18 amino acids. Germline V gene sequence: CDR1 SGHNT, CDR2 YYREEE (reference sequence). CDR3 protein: CASTLRKAALSSYNEQFF. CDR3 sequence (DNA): TGTGCCAGCACCCTCCGGAAAGCCGCACTAAGCTCCTACAATGAGCAGTTCTTC.

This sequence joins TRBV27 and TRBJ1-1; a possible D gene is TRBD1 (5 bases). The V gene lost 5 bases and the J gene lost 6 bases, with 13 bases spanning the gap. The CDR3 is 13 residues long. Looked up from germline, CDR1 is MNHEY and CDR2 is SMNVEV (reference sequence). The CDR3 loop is CASSINRQSEAFF. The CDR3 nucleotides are TGTGCCAGCAGTATCAACAGACAGTCTGAAGCTTTCTTT.

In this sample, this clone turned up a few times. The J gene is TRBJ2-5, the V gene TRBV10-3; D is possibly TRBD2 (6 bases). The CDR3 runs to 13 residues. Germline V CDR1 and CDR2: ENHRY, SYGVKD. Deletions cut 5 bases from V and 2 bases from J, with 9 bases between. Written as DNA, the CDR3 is TGTGCCATCAGTCGGGACTCTCAAGAGACCCAGTACTTC. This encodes CAISRDSQETQYF.

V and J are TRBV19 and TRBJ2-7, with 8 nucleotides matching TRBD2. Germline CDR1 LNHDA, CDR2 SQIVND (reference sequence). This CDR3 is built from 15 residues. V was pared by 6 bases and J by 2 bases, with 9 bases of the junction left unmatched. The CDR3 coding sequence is TGTGCCAGTAGGCCTAGAGCGGGAGAGACCTACGAGCAGTACTTC. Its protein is CASRPRAGETYEQYF.

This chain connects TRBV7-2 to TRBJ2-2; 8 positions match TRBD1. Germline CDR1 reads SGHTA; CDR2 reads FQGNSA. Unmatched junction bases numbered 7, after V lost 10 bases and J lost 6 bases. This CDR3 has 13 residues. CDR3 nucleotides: TGTGCCACCGGACAGGGAAGGGCCGGGGAGCTGTTTTTT. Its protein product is CATGQGRAGELFF.